The source of this TCR beta chain is a study of cytomegalovirus exposure and HLA in healthy donors. General study points: Later analysis suggested links between common viral pathogens and several top significant clusters. Fewer N-insertions (relative to the approximately 670-donor mean) were reportedly seen in an Asian-associated ancestry cluster in a later analysis. While the bulk of TCR sequences proved rare, some public TCRs turned up in many donors. Earlier findings revealed that most TCR beta V segments proved productive either about 87% or about 30% of the time.

PCR involved 60 Vbeta and 13 Jbeta primers. Clones were sequenced by immunoSEQ multiplex PCR, and TCRdb holds only the in-frame ones, with some missing. This table holds about 180,000 clones, approximately 81% found once. The CDR3 loop spans 13 amino acids. V was clipped by 3 bases and J by 8 bases, with 11 bases between them. Per the germline V gene, CDR1 is GTSNPN and CDR2 is SVGIG (reference sequence). As for this clone: No antigen is known for it.

The material sequenced was PBMCs. V is TRBV30 and J is TRBJ1-6; D unresolved. The sequence was obtained from a boy aged 2 to 9 in good health and CMV-seronegative. Written as DNA, the CDR3 is TGTGCCTGGAGGTACGGGATCGATTCACCCCTCCACTTT. Protein: CAWRYGIDSPLHF.